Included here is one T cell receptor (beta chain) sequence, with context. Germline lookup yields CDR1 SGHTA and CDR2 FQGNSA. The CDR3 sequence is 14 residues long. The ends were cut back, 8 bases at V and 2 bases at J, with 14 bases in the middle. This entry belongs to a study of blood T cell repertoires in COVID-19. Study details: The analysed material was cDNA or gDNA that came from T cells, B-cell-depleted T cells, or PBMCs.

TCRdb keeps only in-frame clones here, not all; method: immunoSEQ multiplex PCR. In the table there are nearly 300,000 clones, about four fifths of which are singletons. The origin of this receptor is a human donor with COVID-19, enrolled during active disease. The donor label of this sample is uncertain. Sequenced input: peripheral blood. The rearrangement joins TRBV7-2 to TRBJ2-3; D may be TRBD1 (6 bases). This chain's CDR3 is CASSLGHSTDTQYF. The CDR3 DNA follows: TGTGCCAGCTCCCTGGGACATTCCACAGATACGCAGTATTTT.